The clone carrying this T cell receptor beta chain was detected a few times. The V end lost 1 base, the J end lost 0 bases, and 8 bases lay between the germline ends. Germline V gene sequence: CDR1 PRHDT, CDR2 FYEKMQ (reference sequence). This CDR3 is 15 amino acids long. These data come from a study of cytomegalovirus exposure and HLA in healthy donors. PCR was performed using 60 Vbeta and 13 Jbeta primers. Data came from immunoSEQ multiplex PCR; TCRdb stores just in-frame clones and leaves some out. The table shows some 65,000 clones, with 60% to 65% occurring only once. The source of this sequence is a young man in good health and CMV-seronegative. The source material was PBMCs. The rearrangement uses TRBV13 and TRBJ2-3; TRBD1 might be the D (5 bases). CDR3 bases: TGTGCCAGCAGCTTAGATCAGGGTAGCACAGATACGCAGTATTTT. Translating gives CASSLDQGSTDTQYF.